This T cell receptor beta chain derives from a study of CD8 T cells in ankylosing spondylitis. Points from the study as a whole: Reportedly, disease-linked clones are significantly enriched in ankylosing spondylitis patients' matched synovial fluid. In peripheral blood, disease-linked CD8+ clones occurred at relatively low frequencies. A TCR beta motif made of under 10 highly homologous variants seemed typical of ankylosing spondylitis blood. Some motif variants had been reported before (in reactive arthritis synovial fluid and blood).

TCRdb passed the 5' RACE reads through MiXCR, listing each CDR3 protein once. Found here are 200,000 or so distinct CDR3 sequences, 10% to 15% of them singletons; the top ten hold about 11%. The CDR3 runs to 13 residues. CDR1 is MGHRA and CDR2 is YSYEKL in the germline V gene. This clonotype was counted only a few times. Its antigen is unidentified. The junction departs from the called germline gene at one end, perhaps through a read error. This chain links TRBV4-1 with TRBJ2-2; D is possibly TRBD2 (5 bases). The specimen was blood, either unsorted or a sorted T cell fraction (not recorded which). The source is a female donor with ankylosing spondylitis or in good health (not recorded which). DNA of the CDR3: TGCGCCAGCAGCCAAGTACCGACCGGGGAGCCGTTTTTT. Translated: CASSQVPTGEPFF.